The 9 T cell receptor beta chains below were found in one sample sequenced in a study of naive and memory T cell subsets. The SP2 primer and nested alpha and beta constant region primers amplified ligated cDNA in four rounds. MiXCR, run by TCRdb on the 5' RACE reads, gives a single entry per CDR3 protein. Of tens of thousands of distinct CDR3 sequences in the sample, roughly 6.7% were seen once. An oligonucleotide containing a UMI was ligated to the 3' end of TCR cDNA. The receptor set was obtained from a male donor in good health.

V usage is TRBV19 and J usage is TRBJ2-1; 15 bases map to TRBD2. J was trimmed by 6 bases and V by 5 bases; bases with no gene match: 2. Looked up from germline, CDR1 is LNHDA and CDR2 is SQIVND (reference sequence). The CDR3 totals 15 residues. CDR3 sequence: CASSVGLAGGNEQFF. The CDR3 region has the DNA TGTGCCAGTAGTGTGGGACTAGCGGGGGGCAATGAGCAGTTCTTC.

This clonotype was picked up many times. The chain combines TRBV29-1 with TRBJ1-2; 12 bases map to TRBD1. J lost 7 bases, V lost 4 bases, and 7 bases had no gene match. The germline CDR1 and CDR2 sequences are SQVTM and ANQGSEA. The length of the CDR3 is 14 residues. This chain's CDR3 is CSVVGTGGASGYTF. The CDR3 bases are TGCAGCGTTGTCGGGACAGGGGGCGCATCTGGCTACACCTTC.

At least ten counts were recorded for this clonotype. The chain couples TRBV13 to TRBJ2-1; 8 bases are shared with TRBD2. The CDR3 runs 13 residues. Trimming at V came to 3 bases and at J to 9 bases, leaving 4 bases not matched to a gene. The germline V gene has CDR1 PRHDT and CDR2 FYEKMQ (reference sequence). The CDR3 is CASSFGLASEQFF. CDR3 bases: TGTGCCAGCAGCTTCGGACTAGCCAGTGAGCAGTTCTTC.

The chain couples TRBV27 to TRBJ2-2, with TRBD2 matching 9 bases. Germline V gene lookup returns CDR1 MNHEY and CDR2 SMNVEV (reference sequence). With V trimmed by 5 bases and J by 1 base, 5 bases remained unmatched. The CDR3 totals 16 residues. The CDR3 loop is CASSIGLALNTGELFF. For the CDR3, the DNA is TGTGCCAGCAGTATCGGACTAGCGCTGAACACCGGGGAGCTGTTTTTT.

In its sample, this clonotype was seen many times. This chain connects TRBV12-3 or TRBV12-4 to TRBJ2-2; D is unclear. The CDR3 contains 12 residues. V was shortened by 7 bases and J by 7 bases, with 10 bases between the two germline ends. CDR3 nucleotide sequence: TGTGCCAGCACCTCAGAGCTCGGGGAGCTGTTTTTT. This gives the protein CASTSELGELFF.

This clonotype has a count of ten or more. The gene calls are TRBV30 and TRBJ2-1; 7 nucleotides agree with TRBD2. V shed 1 base, J shed 3 bases, and the junction held 9 bases outside the gene matches. The CDR3 has 16 amino acids. Germline V gene lookup returns CDR1 GTSNPN and CDR2 SVGIG (reference sequence). As DNA, the CDR3 is TGTGCCTGGAGTGACGGTTCCGGACTAGTCTACAATGAGCAGTTCTTC. Residues: CAWSDGSGLVYNEQFF.

By sample fraction, this clonotype is medium-sized. The J gene is TRBJ2-1, the V gene TRBV5-1, with unresolved D. The CDR3 has 16 amino acids. Germline values: CDR1 SGHRS, CDR2 YFSETQ. V lost 0 bases and J lost 3, with 13 bases in between. The CDR3 is CASSLGPVGIYNEQFF. As DNA, the CDR3 is TGCGCCAGCAGCTTGGGCCCTGTGGGAATCTACAATGAGCAGTTCTTC.

The chain employs TRBV4-2 and TRBJ2-1, with TRBD2 matching over 9 bases. CDR1 and CDR2 from the germline V gene are LGHNA and YNFKEQ. Unmatched junction bases numbered 10, after V lost 4 bases and J lost 9 bases. The CDR3 is 15 amino acids. DNA for the CDR3: TGTGCCAGCAGCCTCGGGGCGGGGGGGCCGAGTGAGCAGTTCTTC. Amino acid sequence: CASSLGAGGPSEQFF.

The rearrangement uses TRBV7-2 and TRBJ2-7, with D uncertain. Germline lookup yields CDR1 SGHTA and CDR2 FQGNSA. V was shortened by 4 bases and J by 1 base, with 11 bases between the two germline ends. This CDR3 region has 14 residues. CDR3 in DNA: TGTGCCAGCAGCTCCCAGACCCCTTCCTACGAGCAGTACTTC. The encoded protein is CASSSQTPSYEQYF.